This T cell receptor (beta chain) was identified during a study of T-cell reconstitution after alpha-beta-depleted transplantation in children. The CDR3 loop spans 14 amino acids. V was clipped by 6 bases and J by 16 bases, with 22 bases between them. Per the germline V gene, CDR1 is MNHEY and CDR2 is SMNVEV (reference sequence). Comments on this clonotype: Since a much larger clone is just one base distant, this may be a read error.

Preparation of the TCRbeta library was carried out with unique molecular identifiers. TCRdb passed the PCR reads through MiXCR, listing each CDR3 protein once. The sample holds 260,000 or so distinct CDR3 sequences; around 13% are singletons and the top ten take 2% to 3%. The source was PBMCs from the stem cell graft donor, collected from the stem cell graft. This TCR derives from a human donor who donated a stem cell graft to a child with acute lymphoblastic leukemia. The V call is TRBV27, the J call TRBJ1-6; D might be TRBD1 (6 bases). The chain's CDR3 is CASSRKPGQSLLHF. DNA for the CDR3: TGTGCCAGCAGCCGAAAACCCGGACAGTCCCTGCTCCACTTT.